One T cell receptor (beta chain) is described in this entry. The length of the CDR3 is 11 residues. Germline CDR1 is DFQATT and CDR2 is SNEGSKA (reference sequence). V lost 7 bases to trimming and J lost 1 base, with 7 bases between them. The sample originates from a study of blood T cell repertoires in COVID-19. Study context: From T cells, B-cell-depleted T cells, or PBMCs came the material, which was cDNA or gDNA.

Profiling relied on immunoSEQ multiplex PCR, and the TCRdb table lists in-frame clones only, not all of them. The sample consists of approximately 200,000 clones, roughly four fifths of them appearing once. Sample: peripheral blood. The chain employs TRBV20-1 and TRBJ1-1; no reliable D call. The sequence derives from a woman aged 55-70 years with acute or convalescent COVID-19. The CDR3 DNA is TGCAGTGTTCAGGAGAACACTGAAGCTTTCTTT. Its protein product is CSVQENTEAFF.